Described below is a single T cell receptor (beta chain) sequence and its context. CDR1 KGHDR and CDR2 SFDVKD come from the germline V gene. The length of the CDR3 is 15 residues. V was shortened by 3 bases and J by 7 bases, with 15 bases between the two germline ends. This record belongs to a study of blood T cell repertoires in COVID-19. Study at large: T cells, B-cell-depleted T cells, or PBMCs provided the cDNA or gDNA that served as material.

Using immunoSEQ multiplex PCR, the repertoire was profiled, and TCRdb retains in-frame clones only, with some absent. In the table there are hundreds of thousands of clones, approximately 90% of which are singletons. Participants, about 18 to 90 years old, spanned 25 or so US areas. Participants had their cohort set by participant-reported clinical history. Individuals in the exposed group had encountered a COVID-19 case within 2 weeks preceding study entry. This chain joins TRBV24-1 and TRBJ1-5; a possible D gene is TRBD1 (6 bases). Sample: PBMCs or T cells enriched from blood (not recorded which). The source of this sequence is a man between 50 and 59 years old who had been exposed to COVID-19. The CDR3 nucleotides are TGTGCCACCAGTGATCAGACAGGCCCGGGACAGCCCCAGCATTTT. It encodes CATSDQTGPGQPQHF.